This T cell receptor (beta chain) was obtained from a study of early T cells in non-severe SARS-CoV-2 infection. Study details: Bulk RNA from unsorted whole blood was sequenced; chains were unpaired.

This CDR3 comprises 17 residues. Trimming took 3 bases from V and 8 from J; bases not matched to a gene: 19. Per germline, CDR1 SGHRS and CDR2 YFSETQ. Each cDNA molecule carried a unique molecular identifier. TCRdb passed the 5' RACE reads through MiXCR, listing each CDR3 protein once. The sample lists more than 75,000 distinct CDR3 sequences; approximately 13% were seen once. The receptor was derived from an adult who was a healthcare worker with PCR-confirmed SARS-CoV-2 infection or an uninfected control (not recorded which). V is TRBV5-1 and J is TRBJ1-2; TRBD1 agrees at 7 bases. The sample comprised whole blood. The CDR3 reads CASSWQGEKATKGGYTF. The CDR3 DNA follows: TGCGCCAGCAGCTGGCAGGGGGAGAAAGCCACGAAAGGGGGCTACACCTTC.